One and the same sample provided the 27 T cell receptor beta chains below, sequenced in a study of blood T cell repertoires in COVID-19. The repertoire was sequenced with immunoSEQ multiplex PCR; TCRdb's copy has only in-frame clones and lacks some. This table has about 83,000 clones, about 70% appearing once. Sequenced input: peripheral blood. The receptors were sampled from a woman of 80 years or more with active or convalescent COVID-19.

The CDR3 DNA is TGTGCCAGCAGCCGTTACCTAGCGGGGGGGTCAGAGACCCAGTACTTC. It codes for CASSRYLAGGSETQYF. The chain couples TRBV27 to TRBJ2-5; 12 bases fit TRBD2. This CDR3 is built from 16 residues. J lost 4 bases, V lost 6 bases, and 9 bases had no gene match. CDR1 and CDR2 (germline): MNHEY, SMNVEV (reference sequence).

This chain connects TRBV28 to TRBJ2-1, with a possible D match to TRBD2 (5 bases). Germline V gene lookup returns CDR1 MDHEN and CDR2 SYDVKM. The V and J ends lost 5 bases and 10 bases respectively, with 18 bases between them. CDR3 length equals 14 residues. The CDR3 spells CASSATVPPGEQFF. CDR3 nucleotide sequence: TGTGCCAGCAGTGCAACGGTCCCACCGGGAGAGCAGTTCTTC.

The table lists this clone with a few counts. The chain employs TRBV28 and TRBJ2-1, with 12 bases aligning to TRBD2. The junction had 13 bases not matched to a gene; V was cut back by 5 bases and J by 8 bases. The germline V gene has CDR1 MDHEN and CDR2 SYDVKM. There are 17 residues in the CDR3. CDR3 protein: CASSTRASGGAKDEQFF. The CDR3 DNA follows: TGTGCCAGCAGTACCCGAGCTAGCGGGGGGGCCAAGGATGAGCAGTTCTTC.

The J gene is TRBJ2-1, the V gene TRBV4-3; D is ambiguous. V dropped 1 base and J dropped 5 bases, with 6 bases sitting between them. The CDR3 has 13 amino acids. Germline lookup yields CDR1 LGHNA and CDR2 YSLEER. This CDR3 is CASSQASNNEQFF. Here the CDR3 DNA reads TGCGCCAGCAGCCAAGCGAGCAACAATGAGCAGTTCTTC.

V and J are TRBV7-2 and TRBJ2-7; tentatively, D is TRBD2 (6 bases). The V gene's germline CDR1 is SGHTA and CDR2 FQGNSA. V was shortened by 5 bases and J by 5 bases, with 19 bases between the two germline ends. The CDR3 is 15 residues long. The CDR3 reads CASSPPGLRIHEQYF. CDR3 bases: TGTGCCAGCAGCCCGCCGGGACTCCGAATCCACGAGCAGTACTTC. Supplemented by reference TRBV7-2 and TRBJ2-7, the full variable domain reads GAGVSQSPSNKVTEKGKDVELRCDPISGHTALYWYRQSLGQGLEFLIYFQGNSAPDKSGLPSDRFSAERTGGSVSTLTIQRTQQEDSAVYLCASSPPGLRIHEQYFGPGTRLTVT.

The chain combines TRBV4-3 with TRBJ1-6; possible D gene TRBD1, 5 bases. CDR1 and CDR2 (germline): LGHNA, YSLEER. This CDR3 has 15 amino acids. V lost 0 bases, J lost 10 bases, and 13 bases lay in between. In nucleotides, the CDR3 is TGCGCCAGCAGCCAAGATCCGGGGGTCGGATCACCCCTCCACTTT. It codes for CASSQDPGVGSPLHF.

This clone showed up just once. The rearrangement links TRBV7-9 to TRBJ1-1; perhaps TRBD1 as D (5 bases). Germline V gene lookup returns CDR1 SEHNR and CDR2 FQNEAQ (reference sequence). The CDR3 consists of 13 residues. Trimming took off 5 bases at V and 12 bases at J, with 19 bases between the two ends. As DNA, the CDR3 is TGTGCCAGCAGCCCGCGGACGGGGGGTCGAACTTTCTTT. This translates into CASSPRTGGRTFF.

The chain joins TRBV6-5 to TRBJ1-6, with 8 positions matching TRBD1. The V gene's germline CDR1 is MNHEY and CDR2 SVGAGI. Trimming took 6 bases from V and 8 from J; bases not matched to a gene: 9. The CDR3 length is 15 residues. CDR3 loop: CASSGQGGVDSPLHF. In DNA form, the CDR3 reads TGTGCCAGCAGCGGACAGGGAGGAGTTGATTCACCCCTCCACTTT.

V usage is TRBV6-5 and J usage is TRBJ1-2; 9 bases fit TRBD1. V shed 2 bases and J 2 bases; nucleotides not matched to a gene: 3. CDR1 is MNHEY, CDR2 SVGAGI, per germline. The CDR3 extends over 15 amino acids. The CDR3 sequence: CASSYTGTGNYGYTF. CDR3 nucleotide sequence: TGTGCCAGCAGTTACACTGGGACAGGGAACTATGGCTACACCTTC.

This chain uses TRBV28 with TRBJ2-7; 9 bases line up with TRBD1. With V trimmed by 4 bases and J by 5 bases, 9 bases remained unmatched. Germline V gene lookup returns CDR1 MDHEN and CDR2 SYDVKM. CDR3 size: 15 residues. The CDR3 nucleotides read TGTGCCAGCAGTTCGGCCGGACAGGGGCTCGACGAGCAGTACTTC. Amino acids: CASSSAGQGLDEQYF.

This clone has only a few counts. This chain connects TRBV9 to TRBJ2-1, with 10 nucleotides matching TRBD2. The J segment lost 6 bases and the V segment lost 0 bases, leaving 6 bases of the junction unmatched. The CDR3 is made up of 16 amino acids. Germline V gene data show CDR1 as SGDLS and CDR2 as YYNGEE. CDR3: CASSVGLAGASNEQFF. DNA for the CDR3: TGTGCCAGCAGCGTAGGTCTAGCGGGGGCCTCCAATGAGCAGTTCTTC.

This chain links TRBV6-4 with TRBJ2-2; maybe TRBD2 (6 bases). Germline-derived CDR1 and CDR2 are MRHNA and SNTAGT. Trimming took off 8 bases at V and 3 bases at J, with 16 bases between the two ends. The CDR3 is 15 residues long. CDR3 nucleotide sequence: TGTGCCAGCCCCCTCCCAAAGCGGGACACCGGGGAGCTGTTTTTT. This encodes CASPLPKRDTGELFF.

Details on this clone: An end of the junction differs from the germline gene, which may be a read error. This sequence joins TRBV7-7 and TRBJ2-5, with a possible D match to TRBD1 (5 bases). Germline V gene lookup returns CDR1 SSHAT and CDR2 FNYEAQ (reference sequence). The CDR3 extends over 14 amino acids. This CDR3 is CASSLGAEEETQYF. In DNA form, the CDR3 reads TGTGCTAGCAGCTTAGGGGCTGAAGAAGAGACCCAGTACTTC.

The CDR3 here is CASNRGDITDTQYF. In DNA, the CDR3 is TGTGCCAGCAACCGGGGGGATATCACAGATACGCAGTATTTT. This chain uses TRBV6-5 with TRBJ2-3; 7 bases fit TRBD2. In germline, CDR1 is MNHEY, CDR2 SVGAGI. The CDR3 is 14 amino acids. J lost 2 bases, V lost 7 bases, and 6 bases had no gene match.

The CDR3 here is CASSSWGRGLGETQYF. CDR3 sequence (DNA): TGTGCCAGCAGCTCGTGGGGGCGGGGGCTCGGGGAGACCCAGTACTTC. The chain recombines TRBV11-2 with TRBJ2-5, with D perhaps TRBD2 (7 bases). V gave up 4 bases and J gave up 5 bases, with 20 bases separating them. This CDR3 region has 16 residues. The germline V gene encodes CDR1 SGHAT and CDR2 FQNNGV.

The chain uses TRBV28 and TRBJ2-3; 12 nucleotides align to TRBD2. This CDR3 comprises 15 residues. Trimming took 5 bases from V and 4 from J; bases not matched to a gene: 4. Germline assignment: CDR1 MDHEN and CDR2 SYDVKM. The CDR3 DNA is TGTGCCAGCAGTCCAAGACTAGCGGGGGCAGATACGCAGTATTTT. Protein: CASSPRLAGADTQYF.

The chain carries TRBV7-2 and TRBJ2-2, with TRBD1 matching 8 bases. The trim removed 5 bases at V and 4 bases at J, leaving 12 bases unmatched. Germline V gene data show CDR1 as SGHTA and CDR2 as FQGNSA. The CDR3 covers 17 residues. CDR3 protein: CASSMDRATAGTGELFF. CDR3 DNA: TGTGCCAGCAGCATGGACAGGGCGACCGCGGGCACCGGGGAGCTGTTTTTT.

The chain has TRBV4-2 and TRBJ1-3; D is possibly TRBD1 (6 bases). Trimming stripped 4 bases from V and 2 bases from J, with 15 bases between. The CDR3 sequence is 16 residues long. Germline V lookup: CDR1 LGHNA, CDR2 YNFKEQ. In DNA form, the CDR3 reads TGTGCCAGCAGCCTAGGGGGGGGTAACGCTGGAAACACCATATATTTT. Its translation: CASSLGGGNAGNTIYF.

The chain is built from TRBV5-4 and TRBJ2-5; D ambiguous. V lost 4 bases to trimming and J lost 2 bases, with 9 bases between them. This CDR3 is 13 amino acids long. In germline, CDR1 is SGHNT, CDR2 YYREEE (reference sequence). CDR3 in DNA: TGTGCCAGCAGCAACAGTGAGCAAGAGACCCAGTACTTC. It codes for CASSNSEQETQYF.

The CDR3, as DNA: TGTGCCAGCACCCCTTCAGCGGTAGATACGCAGTATTTT. As protein: CASTPSAVDTQYF. The chain joins TRBV12-3 or TRBV12-4 to TRBJ2-3, with a possible D match to TRBD2 (5 bases). Trimming shortened V by 7 bases and J by 5 bases, and 13 bases separated the two germline ends. This CDR3 is built from 13 residues.

The chain uses TRBV9 and TRBJ1-2; 9 bases line up with TRBD1. Germline V gene lookup returns CDR1 SGDLS and CDR2 YYNGEE. There are 16 residues in the CDR3. V trimming: 4 bases; J trimming: 3 bases; junction bases outside the gene matches: 10. Written as DNA, the CDR3 is TGTGCCAGCAGCCCACGGGACAGGGATGCCTACTATGGCTACACCTTC. Protein sequence: CASSPRDRDAYYGYTF.

V usage is TRBV5-4 and J usage is TRBJ2-5; 10 bases agree with TRBD1. V shed 0 bases, J shed 7 bases, and the junction held 6 bases outside the gene matches. The CDR3 loop spans 15 amino acids. Germline CDR1 is SGHNT and CDR2 is YYREEE (reference sequence). CDR3 loop: CASSLGQGAGGTQYF. Here the CDR3 DNA reads TGTGCCAGCAGCTTGGGACAGGGGGCGGGAGGGACCCAGTACTTC.

This clone was counted once. The chain employs TRBV20-1 and TRBJ1-5; maybe TRBD1 (6 bases). Germline CDR1 reads DFQATT; CDR2 reads SNEGSKA (reference sequence). V gave up 3 bases and J gave up 4 bases, with 16 bases separating them. The CDR3 has 15 residues. The CDR3: CSASRAGDRNQPQHF. CDR3 sequence (DNA): TGCAGTGCTAGTAGGGCAGGGGATCGGAATCAGCCCCAGCATTTT.

The rearrangement joins TRBV2 to TRBJ2-3; no reliable D call. The CDR3 has 11 amino acids. Looked up from germline, CDR1 is SNHLY and CDR2 is FYNNEI. Trimming removed 5 bases at V and 3 bases at J, with 3 bases between. The chain's CDR3 is CASSPTDTQYF. CDR3 in DNA: TGTGCCAGCAGTCCTACAGATACGCAGTATTTT. Full variable domain (missing parts from reference TRBV2 and TRBJ2-3): EPEVTQTPSHQVTQMGQEVILRCVPISNHLYFYWYRQILGQKVEFLVSFYNNEISEKSEIFDDQFSVERPDGSNFTLKIRSTKLEDSAMYFCASSPTDTQYFGPGTRLTVL.

The chain employs TRBV5-4 and TRBJ1-6; TRBD1 matches at 8 bases. The CDR3 sequence is 13 residues long. J lost 10 bases, V lost 4 bases, and 4 bases had no gene match. Per the germline V gene, CDR1 is SGHNT and CDR2 is YYREEE (reference sequence). The CDR3 region is CASSGDRNSPLHF. DNA for the CDR3: TGTGCCAGCAGCGGGGACAGGAACTCACCCCTCCACTTT.

J is TRBJ2-1 and V is TRBV15, with a tentative D call TRBD1 (6 bases). The CDR3 covers 17 residues. V dropped 0 bases and J dropped 0 bases, with 12 bases sitting between them. Germline CDR1 is LNHNV and CDR2 is YYDKDF (reference sequence). The CDR3 DNA is TGTGCCACCAGCAGAGAGGCAGGGGCAAGCTCCTACAATGAGCAGTTCTTC. Translation gives CATSREAGASSYNEQFF. Using reference TRBV15 and TRBJ2-1 for the parts outside the CDR3, the full variable domain is DAMVIQNPRYQVTQFGKPVTLSCSQTLNHNVMYWYQQKSSQAPKLLFHYYDKDFNNEADTPDNFQSRRPNTSFCFLDIRSPGLGDTAMYLCATSREAGASSYNEQFFGPGTRLTVL.

This clone is a singleton in its sample. The rearrangement links TRBV6-1 to TRBJ2-7; 9 nucleotides match TRBD1. Germline V gene lookup returns CDR1 MNHNS and CDR2 SASEGT. This CDR3 comprises 15 residues. V trimming: 0 bases; J trimming: 4 bases; junction bases outside the gene matches: 4. CDR3 loop: CASSEAGTGSYEQYF. The DNA for the CDR3 is TGTGCCAGCAGTGAAGCGGGGACAGGGTCTTACGAGCAGTACTTC.